The entry below describes one T cell receptor (beta chain). The antigen is unknown. These data are taken from a study of cytomegalovirus exposure and HLA in healthy donors. The PCR was carried out with 60 Vbeta primers and 13 Jbeta primers. TCRdb's table, derived via immunoSEQ multiplex PCR, lists solely in-frame clones and lacks some. The sample lists tens of thousands of clones, less than 80% seen once, with roughly 8.9% in the top ten. CDR3 length equals 15 residues. Trimming at V came to 8 bases and at J to 2 bases, leaving 11 bases not matched to a gene. Germline V gives CDR1 MDHEN, CDR2 SYDVKM. Regarding the study as a whole: Later on, a genetic analysis was performed. It linked a missense variant in DCLRE1C with V- and J-gene trimming of TCR beta. Researchers reported in a later analysis that common viral pathogens appeared linked to several top clusters. The later analysis indicated that the majority of CMV-associated TCR beta chains appeared HLA-restricted.

Sequencing used PBMCs. The chain recombines TRBV28 with TRBJ1-1, with TRBD1 identical over 7 bases. The sequence came from a woman aged 40 to 55 in good health and CMV-seropositive. The CDR3 spells CASGVPGTVNTEAFF. The DNA for the CDR3 is TGTGCCAGCGGCGTACCCGGGACAGTCAACACTGAAGCTTTCTTT. Combining the CDR3 with reference TRBV28 and TRBJ1-1 gives the whole variable domain DVKVTQSSRYLVKRTGEKVFLECVQDMDHENMFWYRQDPGLGLRLIYFSYDVKMKEKGDIPEGYSVSREKKERFSLILESASTNQTSMYLCASGVPGTVNTEAFFGQGTRLTVV.